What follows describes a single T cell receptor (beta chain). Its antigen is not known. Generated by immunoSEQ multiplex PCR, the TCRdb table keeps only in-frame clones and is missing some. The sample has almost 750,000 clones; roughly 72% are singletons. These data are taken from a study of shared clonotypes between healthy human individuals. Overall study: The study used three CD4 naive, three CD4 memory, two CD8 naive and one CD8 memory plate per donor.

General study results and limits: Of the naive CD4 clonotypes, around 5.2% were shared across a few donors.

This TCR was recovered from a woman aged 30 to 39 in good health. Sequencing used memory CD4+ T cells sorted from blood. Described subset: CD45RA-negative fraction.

CDR3 sequence (DNA): TGTGCCAGCAGCGTAGTAGAGGGGGAGGGACAGTTGCATTTT. Translated, it gives CASSVVEGEGQLHF. This rearrangement joins TRBV9 to TRBJ1-5; 7 bases align to TRBD1. V lost 0 bases to trimming and J lost 15 bases; unmatched junction nucleotides: 12. The germline CDR1 and CDR2 sequences are SGDLS and YYNGEE. The CDR3 runs to 14 residues.